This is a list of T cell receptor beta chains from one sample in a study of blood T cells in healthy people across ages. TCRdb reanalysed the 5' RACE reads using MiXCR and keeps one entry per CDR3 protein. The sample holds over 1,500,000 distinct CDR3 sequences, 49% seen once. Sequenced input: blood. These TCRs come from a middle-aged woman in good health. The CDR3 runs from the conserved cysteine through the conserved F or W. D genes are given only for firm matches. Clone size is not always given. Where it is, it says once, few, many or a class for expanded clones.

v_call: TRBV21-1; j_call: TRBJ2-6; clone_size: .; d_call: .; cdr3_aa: CASSKITDRNSSGANVLTF; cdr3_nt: TGTGCCAGCAGCAAAATTACGGACAGAAATAGCTCTGGGGCCAACGTCCTGACTTTC
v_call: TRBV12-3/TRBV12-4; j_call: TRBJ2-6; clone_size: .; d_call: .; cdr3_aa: CASKESSGANVLTF; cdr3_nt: TGTGCCAGCAAAGAGAGCTCTGGGGCCAACGTCCTGACTTTC
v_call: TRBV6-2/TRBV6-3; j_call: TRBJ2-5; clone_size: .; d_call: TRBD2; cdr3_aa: CASRKRGLAAEETQYF; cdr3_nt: TGTGCCAGCAGGAAACGAGGACTAGCGGCCGAAGAGACCCAGTACTTC
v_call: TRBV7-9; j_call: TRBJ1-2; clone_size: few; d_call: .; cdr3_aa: CASSSTGPTHHSTRDGYTF; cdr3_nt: TGTGCCAGCAGCTCTACGGGACCTACTCACCACTCGACTCGGGATGGCTACACCTTC
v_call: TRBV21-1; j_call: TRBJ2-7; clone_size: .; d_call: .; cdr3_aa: CASSKEGRDVDEQYF; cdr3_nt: TGTGCCAGCAGCAAAGAAGGAAGGGACGTCGACGAGCAGTACTTC
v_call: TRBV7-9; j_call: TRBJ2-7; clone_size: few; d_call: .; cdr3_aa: CASSLTVAAIHEQYF; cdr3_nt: TGTGCCAGCAGCTTAACCGTAGCGGCTATCCACGAGCAGTACTTC
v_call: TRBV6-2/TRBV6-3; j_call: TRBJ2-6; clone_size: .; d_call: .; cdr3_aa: CASLRVSGANVLTF; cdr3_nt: TGTGCCAGCCTACGGGTCTCTGGGGCCAACGTCCTGACTTTC
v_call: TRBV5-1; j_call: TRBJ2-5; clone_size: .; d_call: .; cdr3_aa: CASSPLMRETQYF; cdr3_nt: TGCGCCAGCAGCCCGTTGATGAGGGAGACCCAGTACTTC
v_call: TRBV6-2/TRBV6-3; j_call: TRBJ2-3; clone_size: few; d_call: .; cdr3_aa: CASLTGGPSTDTQYF; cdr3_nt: TGTGCCAGCCTAACGGGCGGTCCCTCGACAGATACGCAGTATTTT
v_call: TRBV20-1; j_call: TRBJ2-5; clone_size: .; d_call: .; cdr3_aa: CSPNPVAVFQETQYF; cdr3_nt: TGCAGCCCGAACCCGGTGGCGGTATTCCAAGAGACCCAGTACTTC
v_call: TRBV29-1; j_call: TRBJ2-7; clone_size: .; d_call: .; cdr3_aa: CSVEGQGPSYGQYF; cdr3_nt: TGCAGCGTTGAGGGGCAGGGACCCTCTTACGGGCAGTACTTC